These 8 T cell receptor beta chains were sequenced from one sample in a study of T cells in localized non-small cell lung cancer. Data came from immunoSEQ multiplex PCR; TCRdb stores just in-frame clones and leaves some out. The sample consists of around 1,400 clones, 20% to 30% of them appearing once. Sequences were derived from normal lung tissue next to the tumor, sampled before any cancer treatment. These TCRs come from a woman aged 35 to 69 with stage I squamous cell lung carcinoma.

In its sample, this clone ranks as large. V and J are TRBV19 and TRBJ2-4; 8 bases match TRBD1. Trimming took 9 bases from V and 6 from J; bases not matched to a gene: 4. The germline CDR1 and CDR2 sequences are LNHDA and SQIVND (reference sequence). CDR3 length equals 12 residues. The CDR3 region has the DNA TGTGCCAGCGGACAGGGCCTAAACATTCAGTACTTC. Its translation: CASGQGLNIQYF. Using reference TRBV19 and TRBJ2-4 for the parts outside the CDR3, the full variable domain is DGGITQSPKYLFRKEGQNVTLSCEQNLNHDAMYWYRQDPGQGLRLIYYSQIVNDFQKGDIAEGYSVSREKKESFPLTVTSAQKNPTAFYLCASGQGLNIQYFGAGTRLSVL.

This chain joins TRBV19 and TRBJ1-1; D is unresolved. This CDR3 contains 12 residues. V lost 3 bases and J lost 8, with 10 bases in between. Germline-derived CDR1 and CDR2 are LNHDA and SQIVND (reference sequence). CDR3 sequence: CASSIGFAEAFF. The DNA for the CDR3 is TGTGCCAGTAGTATCGGGTTCGCCGAAGCTTTCTTT.

The CDR3 protein is CSVDGRGTDTQYF. The CDR3 DNA sequence: TGCAGCGTTGACGGCAGGGGGACAGATACGCAGTATTTT. The chain links TRBV29-1 to TRBJ2-3; 7 bases match TRBD1. Trimming cost V 3 bases and J 3 bases; bases outside gene matches: 3. Germline lookup yields CDR1 SQVTM and CDR2 ANQGSEA. The CDR3 has 13 residues.

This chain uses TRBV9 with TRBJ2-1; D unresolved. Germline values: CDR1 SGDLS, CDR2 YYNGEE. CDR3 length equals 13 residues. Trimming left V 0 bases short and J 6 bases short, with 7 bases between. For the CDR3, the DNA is TGTGCCAGCAGCGTAGGGTTTCGCAATGAGCAGTTCTTC. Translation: CASSVGFRNEQFF.

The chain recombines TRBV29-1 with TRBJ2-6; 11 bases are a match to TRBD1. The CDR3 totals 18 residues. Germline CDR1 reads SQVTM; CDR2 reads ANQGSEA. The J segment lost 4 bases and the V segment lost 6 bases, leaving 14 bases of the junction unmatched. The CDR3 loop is CSVPMGTGGLYGANVLTF. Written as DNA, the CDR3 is TGCAGCGTCCCCATGGGGACAGGGGGTTTGTACGGGGCCAACGTCCTGACTTTC.

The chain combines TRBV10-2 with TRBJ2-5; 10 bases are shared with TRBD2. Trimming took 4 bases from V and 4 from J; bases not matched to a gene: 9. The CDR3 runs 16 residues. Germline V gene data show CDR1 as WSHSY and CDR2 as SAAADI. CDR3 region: CASSGPAGGPPETQYF. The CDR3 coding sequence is TGCGCCAGCAGTGGGCCAGCGGGAGGGCCGCCAGAGACCCAGTACTTC.

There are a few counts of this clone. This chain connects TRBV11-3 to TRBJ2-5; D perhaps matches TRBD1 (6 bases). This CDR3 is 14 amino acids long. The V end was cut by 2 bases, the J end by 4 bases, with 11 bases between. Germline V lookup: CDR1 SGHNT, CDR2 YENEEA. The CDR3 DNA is TGTGCCAGCAGCTTATCGGGCAGGGGAGAGACCCAGTACTTC. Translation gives CASSLSGRGETQYF.

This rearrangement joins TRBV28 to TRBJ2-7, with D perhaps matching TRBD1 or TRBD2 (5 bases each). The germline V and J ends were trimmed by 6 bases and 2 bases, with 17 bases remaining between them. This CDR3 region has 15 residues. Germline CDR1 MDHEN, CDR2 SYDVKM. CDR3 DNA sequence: TGTGCCAGCAGCCATGGGGGTACGGAGACCTACGAGCAGTACTTC. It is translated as CASSHGGTETYEQYF.